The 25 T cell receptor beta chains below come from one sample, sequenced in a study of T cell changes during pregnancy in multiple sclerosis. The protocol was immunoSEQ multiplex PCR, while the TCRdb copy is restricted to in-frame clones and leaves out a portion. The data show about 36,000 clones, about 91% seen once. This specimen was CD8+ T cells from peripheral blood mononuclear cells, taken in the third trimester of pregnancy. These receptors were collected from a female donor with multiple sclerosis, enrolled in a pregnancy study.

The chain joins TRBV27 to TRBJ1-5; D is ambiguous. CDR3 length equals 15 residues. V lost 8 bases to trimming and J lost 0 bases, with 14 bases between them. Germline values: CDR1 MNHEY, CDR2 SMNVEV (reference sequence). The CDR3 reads CASRSLGGSNQPQHF. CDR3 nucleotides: TGTGCCAGCCGAAGTTTAGGAGGTAGCAATCAGCCCCAGCATTTT.

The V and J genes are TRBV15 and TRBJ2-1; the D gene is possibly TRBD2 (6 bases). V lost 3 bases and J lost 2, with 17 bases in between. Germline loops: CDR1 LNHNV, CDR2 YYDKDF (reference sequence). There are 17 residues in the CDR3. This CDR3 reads CATSSRESGSTYNEQFF. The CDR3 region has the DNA TGTGCCACCAGCAGTCGGGAGTCAGGGTCAACCTACAATGAGCAGTTCTTC. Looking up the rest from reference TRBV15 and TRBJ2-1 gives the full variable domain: DAMVIQNPRYQVTQFGKPVTLSCSQTLNHNVMYWYQQKSSQAPKLLFHYYDKDFNNEADTPDNFQSRRPNTSFCFLDIRSPGLGDTAMYLCATSSRESGSTYNEQFFGPGTRLTVL.

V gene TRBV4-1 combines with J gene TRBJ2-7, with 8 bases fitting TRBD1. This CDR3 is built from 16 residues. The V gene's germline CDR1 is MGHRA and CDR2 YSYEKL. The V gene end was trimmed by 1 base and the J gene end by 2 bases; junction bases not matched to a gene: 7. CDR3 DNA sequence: TGCGCCAGCAGCCAAGGACAGGGGAATCTTCCCTACGAGCAGTACTTC. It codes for CASSQGQGNLPYEQYF.

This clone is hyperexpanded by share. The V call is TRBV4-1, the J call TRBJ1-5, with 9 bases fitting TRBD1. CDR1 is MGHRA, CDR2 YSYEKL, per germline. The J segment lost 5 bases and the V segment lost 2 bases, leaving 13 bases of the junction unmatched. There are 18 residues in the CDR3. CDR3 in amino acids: CASSQPLSTGGDHQPQHF. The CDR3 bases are TGCGCCAGCAGCCAACCTCTATCGACAGGGGGGGACCATCAGCCCCAGCATTTT.

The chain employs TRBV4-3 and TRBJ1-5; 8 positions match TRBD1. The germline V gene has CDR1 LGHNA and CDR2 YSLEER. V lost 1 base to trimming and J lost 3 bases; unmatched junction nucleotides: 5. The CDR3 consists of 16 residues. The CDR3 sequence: CASSQGRDRINQPQHF. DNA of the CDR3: TGCGCCAGCAGCCAAGGAAGGGACAGGATCAATCAGCCCCAGCATTTT.

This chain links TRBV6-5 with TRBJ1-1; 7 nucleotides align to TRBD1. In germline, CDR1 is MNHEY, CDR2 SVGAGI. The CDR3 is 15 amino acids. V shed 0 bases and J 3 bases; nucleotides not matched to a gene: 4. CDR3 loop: CASSYSKTGYTEAFF. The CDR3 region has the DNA TGTGCCAGCAGTTACTCAAAGACAGGGTACACTGAAGCTTTCTTT.

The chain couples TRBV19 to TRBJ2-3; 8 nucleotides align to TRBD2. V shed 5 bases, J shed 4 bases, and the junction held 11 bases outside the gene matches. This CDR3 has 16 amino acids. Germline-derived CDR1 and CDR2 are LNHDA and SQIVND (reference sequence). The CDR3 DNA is TGTGCCAGTAGTGGGCAGCGGGAGTTGGGGGCAGATACGCAGTATTTT. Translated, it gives CASSGQRELGADTQYF. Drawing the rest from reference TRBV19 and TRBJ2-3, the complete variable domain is DGGITQSPKYLFRKEGQNVTLSCEQNLNHDAMYWYRQDPGQGLRLIYYSQIVNDFQKGDIAEGYSVSREKKESFPLTVTSAQKNPTAFYLCASSGQRELGADTQYFGPGTRLTVL.

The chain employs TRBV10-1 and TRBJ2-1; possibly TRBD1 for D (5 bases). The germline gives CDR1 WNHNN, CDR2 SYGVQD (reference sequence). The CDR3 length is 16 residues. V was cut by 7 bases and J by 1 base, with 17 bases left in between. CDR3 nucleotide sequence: TGCGCCAGCAAAACTGCAGGGTCAGGGTCCTACAATGAGCAGTTCTTC. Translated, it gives CASKTAGSGSYNEQFF.

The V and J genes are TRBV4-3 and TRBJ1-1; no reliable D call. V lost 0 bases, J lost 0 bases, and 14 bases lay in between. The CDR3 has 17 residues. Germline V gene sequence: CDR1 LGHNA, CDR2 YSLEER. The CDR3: CASSQDRSVAMNTEAFF. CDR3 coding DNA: TGCGCCAGCAGCCAAGATCGTAGCGTGGCCATGAACACTGAAGCTTTCTTT.

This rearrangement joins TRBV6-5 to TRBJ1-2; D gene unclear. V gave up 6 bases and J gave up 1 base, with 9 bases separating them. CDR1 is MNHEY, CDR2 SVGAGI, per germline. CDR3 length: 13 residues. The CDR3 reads CASSQTDNYGYTF. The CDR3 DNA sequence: TGTGCCAGCAGCCAAACAGATAACTATGGCTACACCTTC.

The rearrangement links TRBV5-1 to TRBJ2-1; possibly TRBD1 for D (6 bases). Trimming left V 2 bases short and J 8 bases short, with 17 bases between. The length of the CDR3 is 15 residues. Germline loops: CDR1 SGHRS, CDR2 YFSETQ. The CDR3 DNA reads TGCGCCAGCAGCTTAACGCAAACCAGGGGCCATGAGCAGTTCTTC. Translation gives CASSLTQTRGHEQFF. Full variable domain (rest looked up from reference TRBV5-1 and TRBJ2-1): KAGVTQTPRYLIKTRGQQVTLSCSPISGHRSVSWYQQTPGQGLQFLFEYFSETQRNKGNFPGRFSGRQFSNSRSEMNVSTLELGDSALYLCASSLTQTRGHEQFFGPGTRLTVL.

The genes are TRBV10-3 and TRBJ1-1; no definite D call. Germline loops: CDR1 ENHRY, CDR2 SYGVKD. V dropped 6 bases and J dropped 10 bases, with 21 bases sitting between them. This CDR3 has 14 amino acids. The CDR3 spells CAIRYEGARFAAFF. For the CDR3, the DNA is TGTGCCATCAGATACGAGGGAGCCCGTTTCGCAGCTTTCTTT.

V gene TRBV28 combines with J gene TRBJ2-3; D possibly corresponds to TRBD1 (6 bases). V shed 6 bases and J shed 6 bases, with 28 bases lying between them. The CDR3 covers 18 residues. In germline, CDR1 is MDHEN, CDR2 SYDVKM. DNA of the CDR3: TGTGCCAGCAGATTTGGATGGGCAGGGGCGCCCGCTGCGGATACGCAGTATTTT. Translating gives CASRFGWAGAPAADTQYF.

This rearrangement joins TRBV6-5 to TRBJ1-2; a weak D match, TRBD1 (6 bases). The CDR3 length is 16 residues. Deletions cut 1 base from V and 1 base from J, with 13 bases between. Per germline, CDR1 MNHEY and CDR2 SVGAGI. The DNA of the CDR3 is TGTGCCAGCAGTTACTACATGGGACACCATAACTATGGCTACACCTTC. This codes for CASSYYMGHHNYGYTF.

The DNA of the CDR3 is TGCGCCAGCAGCCAAGGATTTCCAGAACCCTACGAGCAGTACTTC. Protein product: CASSQGFPEPYEQYF. The V and J genes are TRBV4-1 and TRBJ2-7; D is uncertain. Trimming left V 1 base short and J 2 bases short, with 12 bases between. CDR1 is MGHRA and CDR2 is YSYEKL in the germline V gene. This CDR3 is 15 amino acids long.

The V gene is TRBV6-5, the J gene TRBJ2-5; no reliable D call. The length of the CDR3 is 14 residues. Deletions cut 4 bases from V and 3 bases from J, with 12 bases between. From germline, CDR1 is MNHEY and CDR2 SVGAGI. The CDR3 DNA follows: TGTGCCAGCAGTTTAGCTAGTATTGAAGAGACCCAGTACTTC. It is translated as CASSLASIEETQYF.

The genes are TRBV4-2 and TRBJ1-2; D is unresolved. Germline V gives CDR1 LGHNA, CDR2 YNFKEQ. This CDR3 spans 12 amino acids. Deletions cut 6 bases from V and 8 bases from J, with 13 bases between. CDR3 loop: CASRNPEGGYTF. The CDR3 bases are TGTGCCAGCAGAAACCCCGAGGGAGGCTACACCTTC.

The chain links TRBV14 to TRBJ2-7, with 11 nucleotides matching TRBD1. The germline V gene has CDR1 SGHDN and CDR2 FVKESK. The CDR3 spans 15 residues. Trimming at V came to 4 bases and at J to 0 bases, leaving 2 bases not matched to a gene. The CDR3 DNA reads TGTGCCAGCAGCCTAGGGACAGGGGGCTCCTACGAGCAGTACTTC. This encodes CASSLGTGGSYEQYF. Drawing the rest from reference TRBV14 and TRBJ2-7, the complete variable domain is EAGVTQFPSHSVIEKGQTVTLRCDPISGHDNLYWYRRVMGKEIKFLLHFVKESKQDESGMPNNRFLAERTGGTYSTLKVQPAELEDSGVYFCASSLGTGGSYEQYFGPGTRLTVT.

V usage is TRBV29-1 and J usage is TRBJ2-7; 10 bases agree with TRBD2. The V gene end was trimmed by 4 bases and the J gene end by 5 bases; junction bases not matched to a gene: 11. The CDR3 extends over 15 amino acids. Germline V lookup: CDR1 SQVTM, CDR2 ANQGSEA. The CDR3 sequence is CSVVSASGSFNEQYF. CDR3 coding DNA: TGCAGCGTTGTTAGTGCTAGCGGGAGTTTCAACGAGCAGTACTTC.

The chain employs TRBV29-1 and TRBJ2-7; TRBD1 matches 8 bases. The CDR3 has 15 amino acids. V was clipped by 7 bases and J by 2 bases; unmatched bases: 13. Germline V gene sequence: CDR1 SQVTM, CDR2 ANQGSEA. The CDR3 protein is CSGVRERTGTYEQYF. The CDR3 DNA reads TGCAGCGGGGTTCGAGAGCGGACAGGGACCTACGAGCAGTACTTC.

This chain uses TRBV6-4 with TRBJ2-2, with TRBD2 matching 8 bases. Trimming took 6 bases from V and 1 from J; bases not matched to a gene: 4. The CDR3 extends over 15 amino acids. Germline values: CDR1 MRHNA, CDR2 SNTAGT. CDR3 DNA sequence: TGTGCCAGCAGCGTCACTAGCGGGAACACCGGGGAGCTGTTTTTT. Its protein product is CASSVTSGNTGELFF.

CDR3 amino acids: CAISESTGEAFF. The CDR3 DNA sequence: TGTGCCATCAGTGAATCAACAGGTGAAGCTTTCTTT. The chain is built from TRBV10-3 and TRBJ1-1; D might be TRBD1 (5 bases). The CDR3 is 12 residues long. V was cut by 3 bases and J by 7 bases, with 9 bases left in between. CDR1 ENHRY and CDR2 SYGVKD come from the germline V gene.

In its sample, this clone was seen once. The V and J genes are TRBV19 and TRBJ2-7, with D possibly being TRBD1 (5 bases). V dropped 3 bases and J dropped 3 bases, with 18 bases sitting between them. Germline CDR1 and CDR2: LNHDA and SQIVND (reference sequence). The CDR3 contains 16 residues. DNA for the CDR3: TGTGCCAGTAGTATCCAAAGGGGTACCCCGGTCTACGAGCAGTACTTC. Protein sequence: CASSIQRGTPVYEQYF.

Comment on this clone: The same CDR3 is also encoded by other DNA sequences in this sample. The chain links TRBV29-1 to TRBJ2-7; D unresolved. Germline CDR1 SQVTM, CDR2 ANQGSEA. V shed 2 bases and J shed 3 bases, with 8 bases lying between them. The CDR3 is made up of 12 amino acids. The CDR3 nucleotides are TGCAGCGTTGAATTGGCAGACTACGAGCAGTACTTC. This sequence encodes CSVELADYEQYF.

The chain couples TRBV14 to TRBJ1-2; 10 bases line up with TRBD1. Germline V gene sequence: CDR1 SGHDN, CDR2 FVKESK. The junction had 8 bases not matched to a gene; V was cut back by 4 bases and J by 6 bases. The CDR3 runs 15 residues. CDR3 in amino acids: CASSPQGQGRNGYTF. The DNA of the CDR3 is TGTGCCAGCAGCCCCCAGGGACAGGGGAGGAATGGCTACACCTTC. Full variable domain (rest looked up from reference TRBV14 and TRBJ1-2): EAGVTQFPSHSVIEKGQTVTLRCDPISGHDNLYWYRRVMGKEIKFLLHFVKESKQDESGMPNNRFLAERTGGTYSTLKVQPAELEDSGVYFCASSPQGQGRNGYTFGSGTRLTVV.